A single sample is the source of the 9 T cell receptor beta chains below, sequenced in a study of cytomegalovirus exposure and HLA in healthy donors. The PCR contained 60 Vbeta and 13 Jbeta primers. Sequenced by immunoSEQ multiplex PCR; TCRdb stores in-frame clones only, minus some. Of 150,000 to 200,000 clones listed, 76% were seen once; the top ten hold roughly 1.6%. Sequenced sample: PBMCs. The receptors originated from a young man in good health and CMV-seronegative.

This clone was found a few times. This chain uses TRBV5-1 with TRBJ1-4; perhaps TRBD1 as D (5 bases). Germline V CDR1 and CDR2: SGHRS, YFSETQ. CDR3 length: 14 amino acids. Deletions cut 1 base from V and 5 bases from J, with 9 bases between. The CDR3 loop reads CASSLLGGNEKLFF. CDR3 coding DNA: TGCGCCAGCAGCTTGCTGGGGGGGAATGAAAAACTGTTTTTT.

The chain recombines TRBV6-1 with TRBJ2-1; D call uncertain. Looked up from germline, CDR1 is MNHNS and CDR2 is SASEGT. Trimming shortened V by 10 bases and J by 7 bases, and 14 bases separated the two germline ends. There are 12 residues in the CDR3. The CDR3 nucleotides read TGTGCCACCCGTTCCGGTGTGAATGAGCAGTTCTTC. It is translated as CATRSGVNEQFF.

The V and J genes are TRBV19 and TRBJ1-6, with TRBD1 matching over 7 bases. The ends lost 8 bases at V and 1 base at J; junction bases unmatched: 5. Germline loops: CDR1 LNHDA, CDR2 SQIVND (reference sequence). This CDR3 is 15 amino acids long. The CDR3 here is CASRKQGSYNSPLHF. The CDR3, as DNA: TGTGCCAGTCGTAAACAGGGGTCCTATAATTCACCCCTCCACTTT.

The CDR3 coding sequence is TGCGCCAGCGAGACAGGCTACTATAATTCACCCCTCCACTTT. Encoded protein: CASETGYYNSPLHF. V usage is TRBV23-1 and J usage is TRBJ1-6, with D possibly TRBD1 on 6 matching bases. TRBV23-1 qualifies as an ORF whose function is uncertain. The CDR3 covers 14 residues. V lost 8 bases and J lost 3, with 11 bases in between.

In its sample, this clone was seen once. This sequence joins TRBV4-2 and TRBJ2-5, with D possibly TRBD2 on 6 matching bases. V was cut by 0 bases and J by 1 base, with 15 bases left in between. The CDR3 is made up of 17 amino acids. Germline V gives CDR1 LGHNA, CDR2 YNFKEQ. In nucleotides, the CDR3 is TGTGCCAGCAGCCAAGATCGGTTTGCGGGATCCCAAGAGACCCAGTACTTC. This sequence encodes CASSQDRFAGSQETQYF.

V gene TRBV6-6 combines with J gene TRBJ1-5; 10 bases fit TRBD1. CDR3 length: 15 residues. Germline values: CDR1 MNHNY, CDR2 SVGAGI (reference sequence). V was clipped by 5 bases and J by 1 base; unmatched bases: 2. CDR3 nucleotides: TGTGCCAGCAGTGGGGACAGGGGAAGCAATCAGCCCCAGCATTTT. Amino acid sequence: CASSGDRGSNQPQHF.

As concerns this clone: A junction boundary mismatches the germline segment, possibly from a read error. The rearrangement uses TRBV6-6 and TRBJ1-2, with TRBD1 matching over 7 bases. Germline V gives CDR1 MNHNY, CDR2 SVGAGI (reference sequence). The CDR3 is 15 residues long. CDR3 DNA: TGTGCCAGCAGTCAATCTTTAGACAGGGTAGAAGGCTACCCCTTC. This sequence encodes CASSQSLDRVEGYPF.

V gene TRBV6-5 combines with J gene TRBJ1-3; 8 nucleotides line up with TRBD1. Germline V gene lookup returns CDR1 MNHEY and CDR2 SVGAGI. The CDR3 totals 14 residues. Trimming removed 6 bases from V and 6 bases from J; junction bases left unmatched: 7. The CDR3 here is CASRTGGAKNTIYF. CDR3 bases: TGTGCCAGCAGAACAGGGGGGGCAAAAAACACCATATATTTT.

This clone was detected once. This sequence joins TRBV5-1 and TRBJ2-7; 9 nucleotides line up with TRBD2. The CDR3 runs 16 residues. Germline V gene sequence: CDR1 SGHRS, CDR2 YFSETQ. The V and J ends lost 4 bases and 0 bases, in that order; junction bases with no gene match: 8. The CDR3: CASSPTPSGASYEQYF. The CDR3 region has the DNA TGCGCCAGCAGCCCCACCCCTAGCGGGGCCTCCTACGAGCAGTACTTC.